Following are 26 T cell receptor beta chains from one sample sequenced in a study of shared clonotypes between healthy human individuals. TCRdb keeps only in-frame clones here, not all; method: immunoSEQ multiplex PCR. Altogether millions of clones are present, less than 95% being singletons, with the ten largest covering about 1.1%. The naive CD8 subset, CD45RO-negative cells positively selected for CCR7, excluded terminally differentiated effector memory CD45RA+ cells. The sample was naive CD8+ T cells sorted from blood. These receptors were collected from a man aged 18 to 30 in good health.

The chain recombines TRBV13 with TRBJ2-1; D perhaps matches TRBD2 (6 bases). Germline V gene lookup returns CDR1 PRHDT and CDR2 FYEKMQ (reference sequence). V lost 5 bases, J lost 3 bases, and 20 bases lay in between. There are 17 residues in the CDR3. The CDR3 region has the DNA TGTGCCAGCAGCCCAAGACCCCTCCTGACTAGCTACAATGAGCAGTTCTTC. Encoded protein: CASSPRPLLTSYNEQFF. Combining the CDR3 with reference TRBV13 and TRBJ2-1 gives the whole variable domain AAGVIQSPRHLIKEKRETATLKCYPIPRHDTVYWYQQGPGQDPQFLISFYEKMQSDKGSIPDRFSAQQFSDYHSELNMSSLELGDSALYFCASSPRPLLTSYNEQFFGPGTRLTVL.

The V gene is TRBV9, the J gene TRBJ2-7; 9 bases align to TRBD2. The CDR3 runs 22 residues. CDR1 and CDR2 from the germline V gene are SGDLS and YYNGEE. Losses at the gene ends were 7 bases for V and 0 bases for J; bases not matched to a gene: 29. CDR3 region: CASHSLSSDFSGRGGGSYEQYF. The CDR3 DNA follows: TGTGCCAGCCACTCGTTATCGTCCGACTTTAGCGGGAGAGGGGGGGGCTCCTACGAGCAGTACTTC.

CDR3 bases: TGCGCCAGCAGCCCACGGACGGAGAACACTGAAGCTTTCTTT. It translates to CASSPRTENTEAFF. J is TRBJ1-1 and V is TRBV5-1; D is unclear. CDR1 and CDR2 (germline): SGHRS, YFSETQ. The CDR3 is 14 amino acids. V was pared by 4 bases and J by 1 base, with 11 bases between.

The chain recombines TRBV4-1 with TRBJ2-4; no firm D call. The CDR3 consists of 16 residues. V was shortened by 0 bases and J by 1 base, with 10 bases between the two germline ends. Germline CDR1 is MGHRA and CDR2 is YSYEKL. CDR3 sequence (DNA): TGCGCCAGCAGCCAAGACCTTGCGCGGGCCAAAAACATTCAGTACTTC. Translating gives CASSQDLARAKNIQYF.

This clone was counted a few times. The rearrangement joins TRBV19 to TRBJ2-1, with a possible D match to TRBD1 (6 bases). The CDR3 is 15 residues long. Trimming cost V 0 bases and J 5 bases, with 11 bases left between them. In germline, CDR1 is LNHDA, CDR2 SQIVND (reference sequence). The CDR3 sequence: CASSIDREGDNEQFF. Here the CDR3 DNA reads TGTGCCAGTAGTATAGATCGAGAGGGGGACAATGAGCAGTTCTTC. Looking up the rest from reference TRBV19 and TRBJ2-1 gives the full variable domain: DGGITQSPKYLFRKEGQNVTLSCEQNLNHDAMYWYRQDPGQGLRLIYYSQIVNDFQKGDIAEGYSVSREKKESFPLTVTSAQKNPTAFYLCASSIDREGDNEQFFGPGTRLTVL.

The chain combines TRBV30 with TRBJ1-5; 7 nucleotides match TRBD1. CDR3 length: 14 amino acids. Per germline, CDR1 GTSNPN and CDR2 SVGIG (reference sequence). The trim removed 4 bases at V and 1 base at J, leaving 4 bases unmatched. This CDR3 reads CAWNTGQSNQPQHF. CDR3 nucleotide sequence: TGTGCCTGGAACACGGGACAGAGCAATCAGCCCCAGCATTTT.

This clone was observed a single time. The chain joins TRBV6-6 to TRBJ1-4; 9 nucleotides line up with TRBD1. The CDR3 length is 16 residues. Germline assignment: CDR1 MNHNY and CDR2 SVGAGI (reference sequence). J lost 6 bases, V lost 8 bases, and 13 bases had no gene match. CDR3 loop: CASGTITGGEYEKLFF. The CDR3 DNA sequence: TGTGCCAGCGGAACAATCACAGGGGGCGAGTATGAAAAACTGTTTTTT.

V is TRBV15 and J is TRBJ1-2, with TRBD1 identical over 10 bases. The CDR3 is 16 amino acids. Germline CDR1 and CDR2: LNHNV and YYDKDF (reference sequence). V was clipped by 0 bases and J by 6 bases; unmatched bases: 7. The DNA of the CDR3 is TGTGCCACCAGCAGAGATCAGGGACAGGGGTTCCATGGCTACACCTTC. Encoded protein: CATSRDQGQGFHGYTF.

The gene calls are TRBV4-1 and TRBJ2-7; TRBD2 matches 8 bases. The ends lost 1 base at V and 7 bases at J; junction bases unmatched: 15. CDR3 length: 17 residues. Germline CDR1 MGHRA, CDR2 YSYEKL. CDR3: CASSQVLAGSPLDEQYF. CDR3 nucleotides: TGCGCCAGCAGCCAAGTCCTAGCGGGCTCCCCCCTGGATGAGCAGTACTTC.

The chain is built from TRBV13 and TRBJ2-7; D is unresolved. The CDR3 covers 14 residues. The germline gives CDR1 PRHDT, CDR2 FYEKMQ (reference sequence). Deletions cut 5 bases from V and 5 bases from J, with 16 bases between. The CDR3 DNA reads as TGTGCCAGCAGCCCGCAGGACCTGCCCCACGAGCAGTACTTC. Translation gives CASSPQDLPHEQYF.

The chain employs TRBV27 and TRBJ1-1; D is possibly TRBD1 (5 bases). V lost 3 bases to trimming and J lost 7 bases, with 12 bases between them. Germline loops: CDR1 MNHEY, CDR2 SMNVEV (reference sequence). The CDR3 consists of 13 residues. In nucleotides, the CDR3 is TGTGCCAGCAGTTTCTCAGGGACCATTGAAGCTTTCTTT. Encoded protein: CASSFSGTIEAFF.

This chain joins TRBV30 and TRBJ2-4, with a tentative D call TRBD1 (5 bases). The germline gives CDR1 GTSNPN, CDR2 SVGIG (reference sequence). Trimming shortened V by 5 bases and J by 0 bases, and 8 bases separated the two germline ends. This CDR3 has 13 residues. The CDR3 here is CAWPGKAKNIQYF. CDR3 in DNA: TGTGCCTGGCCAGGGAAAGCCAAAAACATTCAGTACTTC.

The chain is built from TRBV27 and TRBJ1-1; D unclear. The CDR3 is made up of 13 amino acids. Germline V gene data show CDR1 as MNHEY and CDR2 as SMNVEV (reference sequence). V lost 3 bases to trimming and J lost 4 bases, with 9 bases between them. The CDR3 reads CASSLVQSTEAFF. DNA of the CDR3: TGTGCCAGCAGTTTGGTGCAGAGCACTGAAGCTTTCTTT.

The chain joins TRBV19 to TRBJ2-7; D is ambiguous. Looked up from germline, CDR1 is LNHDA and CDR2 is SQIVND (reference sequence). This CDR3 has 13 amino acids. V was pared by 5 bases and J by 8 bases, with 16 bases between. CDR3 bases: TGTGCCAGTAGTTACGACCGAGAAAGCCAGCAGTACTTC. It encodes CASSYDRESQQYF.

CDR3 amino acids: CASSPSLAYNEQFF. The CDR3 nucleotides are TGTGCCAGCAGCCCGAGTTTGGCCTACAATGAGCAGTTCTTC. The rearrangement joins TRBV9 to TRBJ2-1; no firm D call. Trimming stripped 4 bases from V and 2 bases from J, with 10 bases between. Germline assignment: CDR1 SGDLS and CDR2 YYNGEE. The CDR3 consists of 14 residues.

CDR3 loop: CASTFGGNYGYTF. CDR3 sequence (DNA): TGTGCCAGCACCTTCGGGGGGAACTATGGCTACACCTTC. This chain connects TRBV5-4 to TRBJ1-2; D possibly corresponds to TRBD1 (5 bases). There are 13 residues in the CDR3. Between the trimmed V and J ends, which lost 6 bases and 2 bases, there was a span of 11 bases. Germline CDR1 is SGHNT and CDR2 is YYREEE (reference sequence).

The chain is built from TRBV6-4 and TRBJ1-1; TRBD1 aligns across 9 bases. The CDR3 is made up of 12 amino acids. Germline lookup yields CDR1 MRHNA and CDR2 SNTAGT. J was trimmed by 11 bases and V by 6 bases; bases with no gene match: 7. CDR3 sequence (DNA): TGTGCCAGCAGGGCCGGGACAGGGACGGCTTTCTTT. Protein sequence: CASRAGTGTAFF.

CDR3 nucleotides: TGCGCCAGCAGCATGACAGGGCCGCAAGAGACCCAGTACTTC. This gives the protein CASSMTGPQETQYF. This chain links TRBV5-1 with TRBJ2-5, with TRBD1 matching 7 bases. The CDR3 has 14 amino acids. J was trimmed by 2 bases and V by 4 bases; bases with no gene match: 5. Germline CDR1 is SGHRS and CDR2 is YFSETQ. The full variable domain, completed using reference TRBV5-1 and TRBJ2-5, is KAGVTQTPRYLIKTRGQQVTLSCSPISGHRSVSWYQQTPGQGLQFLFEYFSETQRNKGNFPGRFSGRQFSNSRSEMNVSTLELGDSALYLCASSMTGPQETQYFGPGTRLLVL.

A note on this clone: Other nucleotide sequences from this sample produce the same CDR3. The chain employs TRBV30 and TRBJ2-7, with unresolved D. Trimming cost V 0 bases and J 3 bases, with 6 bases left between them. This CDR3 comprises 12 residues. CDR1 and CDR2 from the germline V gene are GTSNPN and SVGIG (reference sequence). CDR3 sequence reads: CAWSVGDYEQYF. Written as DNA, the CDR3 is TGTGCCTGGAGTGTAGGTGACTACGAGCAGTACTTC.

The rearrangement joins TRBV6-5 to TRBJ2-7, with D possibly matching TRBD1 (6 bases). Trimming cost V 0 bases and J 2 bases, with 11 bases left between them. Per the germline V gene, CDR1 is MNHEY and CDR2 is SVGAGI. The CDR3 consists of 15 residues. The chain's CDR3 is CASSYSPGETYEQYF. CDR3 sequence (DNA): TGTGCCAGCAGTTACTCCCCAGGGGAGACCTACGAGCAGTACTTC.

This clone has a single count. V usage is TRBV4-1 and J usage is TRBJ1-1; D ambiguous. With 5 bases removed from V and 3 bases from J, the gap between germline ends came to 10 bases. Germline V gene data show CDR1 as MGHRA and CDR2 as YSYEKL. The CDR3 extends over 13 amino acids. The CDR3 loop reads CASSYPRDTEAFF. The CDR3 region has the DNA TGCGCCAGCAGCTACCCTCGGGACACTGAAGCTTTCTTT.

The rearrangement uses TRBV28 and TRBJ1-5; 8 bases are a match to TRBD1. CDR1 and CDR2 from the germline V gene are MDHEN and SYDVKM. With V trimmed by 4 bases and J by 5 bases, 7 bases remained unmatched. This CDR3 comprises 15 residues. The CDR3 DNA is TGTGCCAGCAGTTGGTTAGGACAGGGTGATCAGCCCCAGCATTTT. Translated: CASSWLGQGDQPQHF.

The chain carries TRBV9 and TRBJ2-7; 7 nucleotides line up with TRBD1. Per germline, CDR1 SGDLS and CDR2 YYNGEE. With 4 bases clipped from V and 3 bases from J, the junction kept 7 bases outside the gene matches. The CDR3 contains 14 residues. The CDR3 is CASSLGTVNYEQYF. The CDR3 bases are TGTGCCAGCAGCCTAGGGACAGTTAACTACGAGCAGTACTTC.

J is TRBJ2-1 and V is TRBV28, with 8 bases aligning to TRBD1. After removal of 4 bases from V and 1 base from J, the junction contained 0 bases not matched to a gene. Germline V gives CDR1 MDHEN, CDR2 SYDVKM. This CDR3 region has 14 residues. The CDR3 nucleotides are TGTGCCAGCAGTTACAGGGGGTCCTACAATGAGCAGTTCTTC. Translating it yields CASSYRGSYNEQFF.

The rearrangement uses TRBV7-9 and TRBJ2-7; D unclear. The V end lost 5 bases, the J end lost 5 bases, and 10 bases lay between the germline ends. Looked up from germline, CDR1 is SEHNR and CDR2 is FQNEAQ (reference sequence). This CDR3 comprises 12 residues. CDR3 sequence reads: CASSRIFHEQYF. CDR3 nucleotides: TGTGCCAGCAGCCGAATATTCCACGAGCAGTACTTC.

The chain joins TRBV4-3 to TRBJ2-3; a weak D match, TRBD2 (6 bases). V was clipped by 3 bases and J by 2 bases, with 18 bases between them. The germline V gene has CDR1 LGHNA and CDR2 YSLEER. This CDR3 region has 17 residues. The CDR3 nucleotides read TGCGCCAGCAGCCAGGATGGGACTTACAAAGACACAGATACGCAGTATTTT. This sequence encodes CASSQDGTYKDTDTQYF.